This T cell receptor (beta chain) was identified during a study of T cell repertoires in cytomegalovirus infection. Across the whole study: In public TCR beta signatures, there were indications of both CMV infection and matching HLA type. Study-level findings and limits: Carriage of CMV together with the relevant HLA was identifiable through cumulative public TCR beta family frequency.

The germline V gene has CDR1 SQVTM and CDR2 ANQGSEA. Trimming removed 3 bases from V and 1 base from J; junction bases left unmatched: 7. This CDR3 has 15 amino acids. TCRdb fed the reads into MiXCR, producing one record per CDR3 protein. The profile covers a few hundred thousand distinct CDR3 sequences, with around a sixth appearing a single time and more than 10% taken by the ten largest. As to this clonotype: Its matching antigen is unknown.

The sequence derives from a human donor in good health (CMV status not recorded). Some clones in this sample may be carry-over from other donors' samples. The sample consisted of PBMCs. This chain links TRBV29-1 with TRBJ2-5; the match to TRBD1 covers 8 bases. In nucleotides, the CDR3 is TGCAGCGTTGACTTTTCGGGACAGGCCCAAGAGACCCAGTACTTC. Translation gives CSVDFSGQAQETQYF.